The 22 T cell receptor beta chains below were found in one sample sequenced in a study of PD-L1 blockade in urothelial cancer. Time point given: pretreatment peripheral blood. Sequencing was performed with immunoSEQ multiplex PCR; in TCRdb, only in-frame clones are kept and a portion is missing. The sample includes tens of thousands of clones, 84% of them seen just once. The sequences come from PBMCs, collected around atezolizumab (anti-PD-L1) treatment. Receptors originate from a woman in her seventies with urothelial cancer.

The chain uses TRBV28 and TRBJ1-2, with no clear D. The V and J ends lost 3 bases and 6 bases respectively, with 20 bases between them. The V gene's germline CDR1 is MDHEN and CDR2 SYDVKM. CDR3 length: 16 amino acids. CDR3 protein: CASSFPARTNGDGYTF. CDR3 coding DNA: TGTGCCAGCAGTTTCCCCGCCCGGACCAACGGGGATGGCTACACCTTC.

V gene TRBV5-1 combines with J gene TRBJ2-7; perhaps TRBD2 as D (5 bases). Trimming cost V 4 bases and J 7 bases, with 18 bases left between them. The CDR3 is made up of 14 amino acids. Per the germline V gene, CDR1 is SGHRS and CDR2 is YFSETQ. DNA of the CDR3: TGCGCCAGCAGCCAAGGAGGAGTAGCTGGGGAGCAGTACTTC. Residues: CASSQGGVAGEQYF.

The chain uses TRBV5-1 and TRBJ2-2; a weak D match, TRBD1 (5 bases). The length of the CDR3 is 14 residues. CDR1 SGHRS and CDR2 YFSETQ come from the germline V gene. The V gene lost 3 bases and the J gene lost 3 bases, with 9 bases spanning the gap. CDR3: CASSSDSYTGELFF. The CDR3 DNA reads TGCGCCAGCAGCTCTGACAGCTACACCGGGGAGCTGTTTTTT.

The V call is TRBV12-5, the J call TRBJ2-3; D not certain. The CDR3 length is 13 residues. V lost 3 bases to trimming and J lost 1 base, with 5 bases between them. Germline CDR1 reads LGHNT; CDR2 reads FRNRAP. The CDR3 coding sequence is TGTGCTAGTGGTTTTTCTGGCACAGATACGCAGTATTTT. This sequence encodes CASGFSGTDTQYF.

This chain connects TRBV9 to TRBJ2-2; possible D gene TRBD1, 6 bases. V lost 4 bases and J lost 2, with 12 bases in between. This CDR3 is built from 15 residues. CDR1 and CDR2 (germline): SGDLS, YYNGEE. The CDR3 bases are TGTGCCAGCAGCACCCGGGACACTAACACCGGGGAGCTGTTTTTT. Residues: CASSTRDTNTGELFF.

The chain is built from TRBV11-3 and TRBJ2-7, with TRBD1 as a possible D gene (6 bases). The CDR3 is made up of 16 amino acids. V gave up 5 bases and J gave up 5 bases, with 22 bases separating them. CDR1 and CDR2 from the germline V gene are SGHNT and YENEEA. CDR3 sequence reads: CASSQGFGDTADEQYF. DNA for the CDR3: TGTGCCAGCAGCCAGGGGTTCGGGGACACAGCCGACGAGCAGTACTTC.

The chain carries TRBV10-1 and TRBJ2-3, with 8 bases identical to TRBD1. This CDR3 spans 14 amino acids. Trimming took 5 bases from V and 4 from J; bases not matched to a gene: 5. Germline V gene data show CDR1 as WNHNN and CDR2 as SYGVQD (reference sequence). This CDR3 reads CASSPRTGPDTQYF. In nucleotides, the CDR3 is TGCGCCAGCAGTCCCCGGACAGGGCCAGATACGCAGTATTTT.

J is TRBJ2-7 and V is TRBV19; TRBD2 agrees at 14 bases. The CDR3 loop spans 15 amino acids. Trimming at V came to 5 bases and at J to 5 bases, leaving 5 bases not matched to a gene. Germline assignment: CDR1 LNHDA and CDR2 SQIVND (reference sequence). Here the CDR3 DNA reads TGTGCCAGTAGTTCGACTAGCGGGAGGGCTGACGAGCAGTACTTC. Translated, it gives CASSSTSGRADEQYF.

The chain combines TRBV28 with TRBJ2-3; D is perhaps TRBD1 (6 bases). The V gene's germline CDR1 is MDHEN and CDR2 SYDVKM. The CDR3 runs 14 residues. Trimming took off 6 bases at V and 0 bases at J, with 10 bases between the two ends. In DNA, the CDR3 is TGTGCCAGCAGGACAGGCTCTAGCACAGATACGCAGTATTTT. Its protein product is CASRTGSSTDTQYF. Variable domain in full (rest from reference TRBV28 and TRBJ2-3): DVKVTQSSRYLVKRTGEKVFLECVQDMDHENMFWYRQDPGLGLRLIYFSYDVKMKEKGDIPEGYSVSREKKERFSLILESASTNQTSMYLCASRTGSSTDTQYFGPGTRLTVL.

The V and J genes are TRBV2 and TRBJ2-3, with TRBD2 matching 7 bases. The germline V gene has CDR1 SNHLY and CDR2 FYNNEI. The CDR3 contains 23 residues. Trimming cost V 5 bases and J 3 bases; bases outside gene matches: 32. The CDR3 spells CASSSVGETLGGVVVAATDTQYF. The CDR3 region has the DNA TGTGCCAGCAGTTCCGTGGGGGAGACGCTGGGGGGGGTAGTCGTAGCAGCGACAGATACGCAGTATTTT.

Here the CDR3 DNA reads TGCGCCAGCAGTGAGTCTAGCGGGACAGATACGCAGTATTTT. This gives the protein CASSESSGTDTQYF. The chain joins TRBV10-1 to TRBJ2-3; 7 bases match TRBD2. Trimming at V came to 0 bases and at J to 3 bases, leaving 0 bases not matched to a gene. The CDR3 is 14 residues long. Germline CDR1 WNHNN, CDR2 SYGVQD (reference sequence).

The chain links TRBV20-1 to TRBJ2-5; tentatively, D is TRBD2 (5 bases). Germline-derived CDR1 and CDR2 are DFQATT and SNEGSKA (reference sequence). Trimming removed 6 bases at V and 1 base at J, with 6 bases between. The CDR3 sequence is 11 residues long. CDR3 nucleotide sequence: TGCAGTGCGCGGGTCCAAGAGACCCAGTACTTC. Translation gives CSARVQETQYF.

This chain joins TRBV18 and TRBJ1-2; D is perhaps TRBD1 (6 bases). Trimming left V 3 bases short and J 6 bases short, with 14 bases between. Germline values: CDR1 KGHSH, CDR2 LQKENI. The CDR3 runs 14 residues. The chain's CDR3 is CASSPYEPGDGYTF. CDR3 DNA sequence: TGTGCCAGCTCACCCTACGAACCAGGGGATGGCTACACCTTC. Together with reference TRBV18 and TRBJ1-2, the CDR3 gives the full variable domain: NAGVMQNPRHLVRRRGQEARLRCSPMKGHSHVYWYRQLPEEGLKFMVYLQKENIIDESGMPKERFSAEFPKEGPSILRIQQVVRGDSAAYFCASSPYEPGDGYTFGSGTRLTVV.

This chain links TRBV18 with TRBJ2-7; 7 bases align to TRBD1. CDR1 and CDR2 from the germline V gene are KGHSH and LQKENI. The V and J ends lost 3 bases and 5 bases, in that order; junction bases with no gene match: 4. The CDR3 runs to 13 residues. This chain's CDR3 is CASSPGRGNEQYF. The CDR3 DNA reads TGTGCCAGCTCACCCGGCAGGGGGAACGAGCAGTACTTC.

This chain joins TRBV28 and TRBJ2-7; TRBD1 matches 11 bases. The germline V gene has CDR1 MDHEN and CDR2 SYDVKM. The CDR3 is 15 residues long. J gave up 4 bases and V 5 bases, and 7 bases lay outside the gene matches. CDR3 DNA sequence: TGTGCCAGCAGTCCGCCGGGACAGGGGGTTTACGAGCAGTACTTC. It encodes CASSPPGQGVYEQYF.

This rearrangement joins TRBV5-1 to TRBJ2-1; TRBD2 is a possible D gene (7 bases). Germline V gene lookup returns CDR1 SGHRS and CDR2 YFSETQ. CDR3 length: 17 amino acids. V lost 3 bases and J lost 2, with 18 bases in between. The CDR3 region is CASSSPGGAVTYNEQFF. DNA of the CDR3: TGCGCCAGCAGCTCTCCTGGGGGGGCGGTTACCTACAATGAGCAGTTCTTC.

This clone was seen a single time. The V call is TRBV27, the J call TRBJ2-5; 13 bases map to TRBD2. The trim removed 6 bases at V and 5 bases at J, leaving 15 bases unmatched. Germline V CDR1 and CDR2: MNHEY, SMNVEV (reference sequence). The length of the CDR3 is 18 residues. CDR3 sequence: CASSKIQLAGGMRETQYF. The CDR3 nucleotides read TGTGCCAGCAGCAAAATTCAACTAGCGGGGGGGATGAGGGAGACCCAGTACTTC.

The chain combines TRBV4-2 with TRBJ1-2; a possible D gene is TRBD1 (6 bases). Germline V gene lookup returns CDR1 LGHNA and CDR2 YNFKEQ. V shed 4 bases and J shed 6 bases, with 12 bases lying between them. The CDR3 runs to 13 residues. CDR3 region: CASSLWDNDGYTF. CDR3 nucleotides: TGTGCCAGCAGCCTCTGGGACAATGATGGCTACACCTTC.

The chain uses TRBV5-1 and TRBJ2-3; D uncertain. This CDR3 has 15 amino acids. Germline loops: CDR1 SGHRS, CDR2 YFSETQ. Trimming took off 0 bases at V and 0 bases at J, with 8 bases between the two ends. The CDR3 nucleotides are TGCGCCAGCAGCTTGGGCGAAACTAGCACAGATACGCAGTATTTT. It specifies CASSLGETSTDTQYF.

The chain carries TRBV10-3 and TRBJ1-4; 8 nucleotides line up with TRBD1. V shed 3 bases and J 4 bases; nucleotides not matched to a gene: 4. Germline values: CDR1 ENHRY, CDR2 SYGVKD. CDR3 length: 15 residues. The CDR3 is CAISEGQGGNEKLFF. The CDR3 bases are TGTGCCATCAGTGAAGGACAGGGCGGTAATGAAAAACTGTTTTTT.

This rearrangement joins TRBV18 to TRBJ2-5; no reliable D call. Trimming pared 6 bases from V and 5 bases from J, leaving 22 bases between. This CDR3 contains 16 residues. Looked up from germline, CDR1 is KGHSH and CDR2 is LQKENI. CDR3 nucleotides: TGTGCCAGCTCCAATACAATCCAGTCTGGGCAGGAGACCCAGTACTTC. Translating gives CASSNTIQSGQETQYF.

The rearrangement links TRBV5-1 to TRBJ2-3; D is ambiguous. Trimming took 0 bases from V and 0 from J, leaving 11 bases between them. CDR3 size: 16 residues. The germline CDR1 and CDR2 sequences are SGHRS and YFSETQ. The CDR3 sequence is CASSLESWSSTDTQYF. The DNA of the CDR3 is TGCGCCAGCAGCTTGGAAAGCTGGTCAAGCACAGATACGCAGTATTTT.